These T cell receptor beta chains were read from a single sample in a study of human T cells and chemical hapten exposure. TCRdb fed the RACE reads into MiXCR, producing one record per CDR3 protein. The repertoire holds more than 250,000 distinct CDR3 sequences, with around 9.3% as singletons. The sequencing here drew on whole blood, taken in connection with sensitization to the hapten diphenylcyclopropenone (DPC). The source of these receptors is a woman aged 40 to 50 with alopecia areata. Some clones in this sample may be carry-over from other donors' samples. Both conserved end residues are part of each CDR3. The order of the fields is V gene, D gene, clone size, J gene, CDR3 protein, CDR3 DNA. A D gene is named only where the DNA matches it firmly. Clone sizes are given selectively: once, few, many, or a class where the clone is expanded.

v_call: TRBV12-3/TRBV12-4
d_call: NA
clone_size: many
j_call: TRBJ2-3
cdr3_aa: CASSSQGPDTQYF
cdr3_nt: TGTGCCAGCAGTTCGCAGGGCCCAGATACGCAGTATTTT

v_call: TRBV4-2
d_call: TRBD2
clone_size: NA
j_call: TRBJ2-1
cdr3_aa: CASSAPGPRAGVRNEQFF
cdr3_nt: TGTGCCAGCAGCGCCCCCGGGCCGAGGGCGGGAGTCCGCAATGAGCAGTTCTTC

v_call: TRBV6-2/TRBV6-3
d_call: TRBD2
clone_size: NA
j_call: TRBJ2-7
cdr3_aa: CASSYRLSSGTYEQYF
cdr3_nt: TGTGCCAGCAGTTACCGGCTATCTAGCGGGACCTACGAGCAGTACTTC

v_call: TRBV28
d_call: NA
clone_size: many
j_call: TRBJ2-7
cdr3_aa: CASSLWDGSYEQYF
cdr3_nt: TGTGCCAGCAGTTTATGGGACGGCTCCTACGAGCAGTACTTC

v_call: TRBV21-1
d_call: NA
clone_size: few
j_call: TRBJ2-3
cdr3_aa: CASSNTGGSTDTQYF
cdr3_nt: TGTGCCAGCAGCAACACAGGGGGAAGCACAGATACGCAGTATTTT

v_call: TRBV5-1
d_call: TRBD1
clone_size: few
j_call: TRBJ1-3
cdr3_aa: CASSDRTGTSSSGNTIYF
cdr3_nt: TGCGCCAGCAGCGACCGGACAGGGACCTCTAGCTCTGGAAACACCATATATTTT

v_call: TRBV6-2/TRBV6-3
d_call: NA
clone_size: NA
j_call: TRBJ1-1
cdr3_aa: CASRKHDRNTEAFF
cdr3_nt: TGTGCCAGCAGGAAACACGACAGGAACACTGAAGCTTTCTTT

v_call: TRBV6-2/TRBV6-3
d_call: TRBD2
clone_size: few
j_call: TRBJ2-2
cdr3_aa: CASSMASGNTGELFF
cdr3_nt: TGTGCCAGCAGTATGGCTAGCGGGAACACCGGGGAGCTGTTTTTT

v_call: TRBV28
d_call: TRBD2
clone_size: many
j_call: TRBJ2-7
cdr3_aa: CASSFVTGGLTPQEQYF
cdr3_nt: TGTGCCAGCAGTTTCGTGACGGGAGGGCTGACACCCCAAGAGCAGTACTTC

v_call: TRBV28
d_call: NA
clone_size: few
j_call: TRBJ2-1
cdr3_aa: CASSLLGYQFF
cdr3_nt: TGTGCCAGCAGTTTATTGGGCTACCAGTTCTTC

v_call: TRBV28
d_call: TRBD1
clone_size: few
j_call: TRBJ2-1
cdr3_aa: CASSFPGGVGNEQFF
cdr3_nt: TGTGCCAGCAGTTTCCCAGGGGGTGTAGGGAATGAGCAGTTCTTC

v_call: TRBV5-1
d_call: NA
clone_size: few
j_call: TRBJ1-1
cdr3_aa: CASSLALGGEAFF
cdr3_nt: TGCGCCAGCAGCTTGGCGTTGGGGGGCGAAGCTTTCTTT

v_call: TRBV30
d_call: NA
clone_size: many
j_call: TRBJ1-1
cdr3_aa: CAWSVFPTGGTEAFF
cdr3_nt: TGTGCCTGGAGTGTATTTCCGACAGGAGGAACTGAAGCTTTCTTT

v_call: TRBV29-1
d_call: TRBD1
clone_size: few
j_call: TRBJ1-2
cdr3_aa: CSDRTGDYYGYTF
cdr3_nt: TGCAGCGATAGGACAGGGGACTACTATGGCTACACCTTC

v_call: TRBV28
d_call: TRBD1
clone_size: many
j_call: TRBJ1-1
cdr3_aa: CASSPPDREGAEAFF
cdr3_nt: TGTGCCAGCAGTCCCCCGGACAGGGAGGGCGCCGAAGCTTTCTTT